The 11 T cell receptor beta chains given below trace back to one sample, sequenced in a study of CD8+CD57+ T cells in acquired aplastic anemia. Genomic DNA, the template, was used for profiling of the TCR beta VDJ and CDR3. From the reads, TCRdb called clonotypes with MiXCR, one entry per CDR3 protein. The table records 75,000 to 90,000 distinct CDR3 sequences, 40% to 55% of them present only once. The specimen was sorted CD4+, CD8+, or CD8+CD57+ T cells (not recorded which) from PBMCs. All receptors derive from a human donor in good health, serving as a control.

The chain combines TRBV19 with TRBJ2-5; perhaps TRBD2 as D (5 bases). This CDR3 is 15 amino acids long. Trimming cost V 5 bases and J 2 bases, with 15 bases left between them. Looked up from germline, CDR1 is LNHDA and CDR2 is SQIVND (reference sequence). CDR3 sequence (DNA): TGTGCCAGTAGTTTTAGACTAACGGCACAAGAGACCCAGTACTTC. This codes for CASSFRLTAQETQYF.

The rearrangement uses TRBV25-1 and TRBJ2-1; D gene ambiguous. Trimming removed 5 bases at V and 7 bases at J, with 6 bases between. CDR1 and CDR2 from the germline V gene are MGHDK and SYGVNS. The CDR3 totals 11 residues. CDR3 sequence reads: CASSYGNEQFF. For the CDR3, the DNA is TGTGCCAGCAGTTACGGGAATGAGCAGTTCTTC.

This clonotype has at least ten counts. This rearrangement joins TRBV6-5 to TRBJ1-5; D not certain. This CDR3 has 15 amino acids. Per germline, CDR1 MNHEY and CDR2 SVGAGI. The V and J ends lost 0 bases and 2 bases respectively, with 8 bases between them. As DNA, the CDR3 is TGTGCCAGCAGTTACTCCAGCAGAGGCAATCAGCCCCAGCATTTT. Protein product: CASSYSSRGNQPQHF.

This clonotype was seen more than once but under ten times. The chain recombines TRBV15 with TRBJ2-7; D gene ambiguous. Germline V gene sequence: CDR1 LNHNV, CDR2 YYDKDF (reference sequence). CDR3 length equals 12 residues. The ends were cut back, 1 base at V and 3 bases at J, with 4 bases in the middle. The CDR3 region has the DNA TGTGCCACCAGCAGAGCCTACTACGAGCAGTACTTC. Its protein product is CATSRAYYEQYF.

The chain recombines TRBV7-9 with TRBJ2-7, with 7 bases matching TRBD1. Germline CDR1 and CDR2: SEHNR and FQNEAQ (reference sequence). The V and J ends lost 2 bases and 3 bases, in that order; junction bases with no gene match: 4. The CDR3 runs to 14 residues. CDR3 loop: CASSLRDRLYEQYF. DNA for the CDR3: TGTGCCAGCAGCTTAAGGGACAGACTCTACGAGCAGTACTTC.

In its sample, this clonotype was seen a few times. The CDR3 loop reads CASSLLTNQPQHF. In DNA, the CDR3 is TGTGCCAGCAGCCTGCTAACGAATCAGCCCCAGCATTTT. The rearrangement links TRBV28 to TRBJ1-5; D call uncertain. The CDR3 extends over 13 amino acids. Germline V gene data show CDR1 as MDHEN and CDR2 as SYDVKM. Trimming removed 6 bases from V and 4 bases from J, with 10 bases in between.

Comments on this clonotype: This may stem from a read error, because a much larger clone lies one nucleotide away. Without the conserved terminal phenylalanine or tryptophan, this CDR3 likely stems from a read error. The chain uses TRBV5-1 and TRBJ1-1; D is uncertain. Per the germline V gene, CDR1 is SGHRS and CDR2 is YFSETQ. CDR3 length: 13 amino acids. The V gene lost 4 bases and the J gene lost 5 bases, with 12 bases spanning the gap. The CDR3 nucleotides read TGCGCCAGCAGCATCTCCACGGGAACTGAAGCTTTCTAT. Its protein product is CASSISTGTEAFY.

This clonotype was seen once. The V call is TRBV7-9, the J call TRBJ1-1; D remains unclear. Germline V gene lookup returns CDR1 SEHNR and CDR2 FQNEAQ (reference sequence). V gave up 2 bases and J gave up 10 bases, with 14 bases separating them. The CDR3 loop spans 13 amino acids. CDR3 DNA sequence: TGTGCCAGCAGCTTAACGGGGTTGAGCGGAGCTTTCTTT. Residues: CASSLTGLSGAFF.

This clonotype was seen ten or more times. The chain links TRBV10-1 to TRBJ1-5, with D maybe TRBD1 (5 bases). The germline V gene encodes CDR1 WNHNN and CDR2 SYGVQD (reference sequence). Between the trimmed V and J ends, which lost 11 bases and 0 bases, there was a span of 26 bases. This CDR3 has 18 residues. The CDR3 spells CAGTISPGKVDSNQPQHF. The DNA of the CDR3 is TGCGCCGGCACCATTAGCCCAGGGAAGGTAGATAGCAATCAGCCCCAGCATTTT.

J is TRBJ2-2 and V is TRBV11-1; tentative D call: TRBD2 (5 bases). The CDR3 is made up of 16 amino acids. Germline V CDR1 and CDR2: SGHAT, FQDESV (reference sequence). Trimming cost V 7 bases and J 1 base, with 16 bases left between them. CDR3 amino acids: CASNRGGGENTGELFF. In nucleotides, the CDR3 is TGTGCCAGCAACCGAGGAGGTGGGGAGAACACCGGGGAGCTGTTTTTT.

CDR3 bases: TGTGCCAGCAGTTTAGGGCAGACGGGCGAGCAGTACTTC. This gives the protein CASSLGQTGEQYF. The chain carries TRBV12-3 or TRBV12-4 and TRBJ2-7; D not resolved. V was clipped by 1 base and J by 6 bases, with 10 bases between them. The CDR3 totals 13 residues.